This T cell receptor (beta chain) came from a study of high-grade serous ovarian cancer treatment subgroups. Study-wide findings and caveats: Tumors within one patient showed repertoire similarity of roughly 0.1 to 0.79.

Concerning this clone: Its antigen remains unidentified.

V dropped 3 bases and J dropped 1; count of bases not matched to a gene: 3. Germline loops: CDR1 SNHLY, CDR2 FYNNEI. CDR3 length: 15 residues. Profiled with immunoSEQ multiplex PCR; TCRdb holds only in-frame clones, not every one. The sample contains some 15,000 clones, roughly 90% of which appear only once. Tumor samples were obtained before definitive surgery or chemotherapy. This receptor was identified in a human donor with high-grade serous ovarian cancer. Sequenced sample: tumor tissue. The chain carries TRBV2 and TRBJ2-3; 8 nucleotides agree with TRBD1. The CDR3 here is CASSDLTGGTDTQYF. The DNA for the CDR3 is TGTGCCAGCAGTGATTTGACAGGGGGCACAGATACGCAGTATTTT.